This TCR beta chain was identified in a study of blood T cell repertoires in COVID-19. The overall study: Samples taken during acute and convalescent COVID-19 were collected in the United States, Italy and Spain. T cells, B-cell-depleted T cells, or PBMCs provided the cDNA or gDNA that served as material.

How the authors handled the data: How many nucleated cells were present was estimated from reference gene primer amplification. TCRdb's copy holds only in-frame clones and misses some; the assay was immunoSEQ multiplex PCR. That table gives V, J and clone size, and the DNA gave D and trimming. The data hold some 250,000 clones, with around 84% observed a single time. The ends were cut back, 5 bases at V and 2 bases at J, with 14 bases in the middle. The CDR3 runs 15 residues. Germline CDR1 is SGHRS and CDR2 is YFSETQ. This clone was counted between two and nine times. The receptor's source is a woman in her sixties or seventies with COVID-19, enrolled during active disease. The sample taken for sequencing was peripheral blood. V and J are TRBV5-1 and TRBJ2-1, with a possible D match to TRBD1 (6 bases). The CDR3, as DNA: TGCGCCAGCAGACTGGGGTGGACAGCCTACAATGAGCAGTTCTTC. This sequence encodes CASRLGWTAYNEQFF. Looking up the rest from reference TRBV5-1 and TRBJ2-1 gives the full variable domain: KAGVTQTPRYLIKTRGQQVTLSCSPISGHRSVSWYQQTPGQGLQFLFEYFSETQRNKGNFPGRFSGRQFSNSRSEMNVSTLELGDSALYLCASRLGWTAYNEQFFGPGTRLTVL.